This passage covers 8 T cell receptor beta chains from one sample sequenced in a study of T-cell memory formation after mild COVID-19. MiXCR, applied by TCRdb to the 5' RACE reads, yields one record per CDR3 protein. The sample includes almost 550,000 distinct CDR3 sequences, roughly 20% of them seen just once. The source material was PBMCs or a T cell subset sorted from them (not recorded which). The receptors originated from an adult woman who had mild COVID-19 (a few samples of this study predate the infection). Cell type and time point are not known.

The chain combines TRBV4-1 with TRBJ1-1, with D possibly matching TRBD1 (5 bases). The germline V gene encodes CDR1 MGHRA and CDR2 YSYEKL. There are 14 residues in the CDR3. Trimming took off 3 bases at V and 1 base at J, with 9 bases between the two ends. CDR3 nucleotide sequence: TGCGCCAGCAGCCAGCAGACAGCGAACACTGAAGCTTTCTTT. Translated: CASSQQTANTEAFF.

V gene TRBV29-1 combines with J gene TRBJ2-1; perhaps D is TRBD1 or TRBD2 (5 bases each). Trimming removed 6 bases at V and 7 bases at J, with 16 bases between. The length of the CDR3 is 13 residues. Per the germline V gene, CDR1 is SQVTM and CDR2 is ANQGSEA. In DNA, the CDR3 is TGCAGCGTGAGGGATGGTGGGGGTAATGAGCAGTTCTTC. This sequence encodes CSVRDGGGNEQFF.

The rearrangement uses TRBV7-2 and TRBJ2-7; D gene unclear. V gave up 6 bases and J gave up 2 bases, with 14 bases separating them. The CDR3 spans 14 residues. The germline V gene has CDR1 SGHTA and CDR2 FQGNSA. CDR3 loop: CASRPTGGAYEQYF. CDR3 DNA sequence: TGTGCCAGCAGGCCCACTGGCGGTGCCTACGAGCAGTACTTC.

This clonotype was seen a handful of times. The chain is built from TRBV7-2 and TRBJ2-3; TRBD2 aligns across 7 bases. The CDR3 runs to 16 residues. J lost 1 base, V lost 5 bases, and 9 bases had no gene match. Germline V gene sequence: CDR1 SGHTA, CDR2 FQGNSA. CDR3 protein: CASSRRAAGGTDTQYF. The CDR3 DNA reads as TGTGCCAGCAGCCGACGGGCCGCGGGGGGCACAGATACGCAGTATTTT.

CDR3 amino acids: CASKYSTSTDTQYF. CDR3 in DNA: TGCGCCAGCAAGTACTCCACTAGCACAGATACGCAGTATTTT. The chain has TRBV4-3 and TRBJ2-3; D call uncertain. CDR1 and CDR2 (germline): LGHNA, YSLEER. Trimming cost V 7 bases and J 0 bases, with 11 bases left between them. The CDR3 loop spans 14 amino acids.

This clonotype turned up a few times. This chain joins TRBV7-3 and TRBJ2-1; 7 positions agree with TRBD1. CDR3 size: 15 residues. Looked up from germline, CDR1 is SGHTA and CDR2 is FQGTGA. V lost 4 bases to trimming and J lost 8 bases; unmatched junction nucleotides: 11. The CDR3 DNA reads TGTGCCAGCAGCTCGACAGGGAACTTCGGGGATGAGCAGTTCTTC. Encoded protein: CASSSTGNFGDEQFF.

This clonotype has more than one count but fewer than ten. The CDR3 DNA reads as TGTGCCAGTAGTATTTCAAGCGCAGGCTACTACGAGCAGTACTTC. This codes for CASSISSAGYYEQYF. V usage is TRBV19 and J usage is TRBJ2-7; no definite D call. CDR1 and CDR2 (germline): LNHDA, SQIVND (reference sequence). This CDR3 has 15 amino acids. V lost 3 bases to trimming and J lost 3 bases, with 15 bases between them.

This clonotype occurred a few times. V gene TRBV2 combines with J gene TRBJ2-1; tentative D call: TRBD2 (6 bases). The V end lost 1 base, the J end lost 5 bases, and 12 bases lay between the germline ends. Germline V CDR1 and CDR2: SNHLY, FYNNEI. The CDR3 runs to 15 residues. The CDR3 DNA reads TGTGCCAGCAGTGAAGGGGGACTCCTTAACAATGAGCAGTTCTTC. It is translated as CASSEGGLLNNEQFF.